Below are 28 T cell receptor beta chains sequenced from a single sample in a study of identical twins. MiXCR, run by TCRdb on the 5' RACE reads, gives a single entry per CDR3 protein. The sample carries about 240,000 distinct CDR3 sequences, under 12% recorded once. The sequencing input was memory T cells sorted from blood. The origin of the receptors is a man aged 45 to 65 in good health.

This clonotype was seen ten or more times. V and J are TRBV12-3 or TRBV12-4 and TRBJ1-2, with 8 bases lining up with TRBD1. The CDR3 totals 15 residues. Trimming removed 6 bases from V and 0 bases from J; junction bases left unmatched: 6. The DNA for the CDR3 is TGTGCCAGCAGGAAAACAGGGGGTGCTAACTATGGCTACACCTTC. Its protein product is CASRKTGGANYGYTF.

The gene calls are TRBV5-1 and TRBJ2-7, with D perhaps matching TRBD2 (6 bases). CDR1 SGHRS and CDR2 YFSETQ come from the germline V gene. This CDR3 comprises 18 residues. Trimming left V 0 bases short and J 0 bases short, with 19 bases between. The CDR3 nucleotides are TGCGCCAGCAGCTTGGGTCCCGCGGCGGGAACTAGCTCCTACGAGCAGTACTTC. It codes for CASSLGPAAGTSSYEQYF.

This clonotype was detected only a few times. The CDR3 DNA is TGCGCCAGCAGCTTGACTTATGGGGGAGAGACCCAGTACTTC. Its protein product is CASSLTYGGETQYF. The chain couples TRBV5-1 to TRBJ2-5, with D possibly called TRBD1 or TRBD2 (5 bases each). The V and J ends lost 1 base and 4 bases respectively, with 11 bases between them. The CDR3 runs to 14 residues. The germline V gene encodes CDR1 SGHRS and CDR2 YFSETQ.

This clonotype showed up many times. The chain carries TRBV3-1 and TRBJ1-1; TRBD1 might be the D (6 bases). The CDR3 extends over 15 amino acids. Germline CDR1 and CDR2: LGHDT and YNNKEL (reference sequence). Trimming stripped 4 bases from V and 7 bases from J, with 19 bases between. CDR3 region: CASSPQTGQKGEAFF. CDR3 bases: TGTGCCAGCAGCCCCCAGACAGGCCAAAAGGGTGAAGCTTTCTTT.

The V call is TRBV27, the J call TRBJ2-5, with 7 bases identical to TRBD2. The length of the CDR3 is 14 residues. Germline assignment: CDR1 MNHEY and CDR2 SMNVEV (reference sequence). V lost 0 bases and J lost 4; bases outside the gene matches: 2. The CDR3 bases are TGTGCCAGCAGTTTATCGTCGGGGGGAGAGACCCAGTACTTC. It specifies CASSLSSGGETQYF.

This clonotype has only a few counts. The genes are TRBV29-1 and TRBJ2-5; 10 nucleotides align to TRBD1. In germline, CDR1 is SQVTM, CDR2 ANQGSEA. With V trimmed by 6 bases and J by 4 bases, 11 bases remained unmatched. The CDR3 is 15 amino acids. CDR3 nucleotides: TGCAGCGTCGCGACAGGGGGCGGTTATGGAGAGACCCAGTACTTC. Protein: CSVATGGGYGETQYF.

The chain uses TRBV7-2 and TRBJ2-7; the D is unclear. Germline lookup yields CDR1 SGHTA and CDR2 FQGNSA. CDR3 length: 14 amino acids. The ends were cut back, 5 bases at V and 2 bases at J, with 13 bases in the middle. For the CDR3, the DNA is TGTGCCAGCAGCCGAACTGGGGATGCCTACGAGCAGTACTTC. As protein: CASSRTGDAYEQYF.

The V gene is TRBV7-2, the J gene TRBJ2-2; a possible D gene is TRBD2 (6 bases). CDR3 length: 17 residues. Germline-derived CDR1 and CDR2 are SGHTA and FQGNSA. Trimming removed 3 bases at V and 2 bases at J, with 16 bases between. The chain's CDR3 is CASSFSLAALNTGELFF. The CDR3 region has the DNA TGTGCCAGCAGCTTCTCCTTAGCGGCACTAAACACCGGGGAGCTGTTTTTT.

The chain links TRBV4-1 to TRBJ1-2; possibly TRBD1 for D (6 bases). The germline gives CDR1 MGHRA, CDR2 YSYEKL. Trimming cost V 0 bases and J 4 bases, with 15 bases left between them. This CDR3 has 16 residues. CDR3 sequence reads: CASSQDNGRGSYGYTF. CDR3 DNA sequence: TGCGCCAGCAGCCAAGATAACGGCAGGGGATCCTATGGCTACACCTTC.

The chain couples TRBV14 to TRBJ1-2; D is ambiguous. V lost 1 base, J lost 4 bases, and 13 bases lay in between. This CDR3 contains 15 residues. The germline V gene has CDR1 SGHDN and CDR2 FVKESK. CDR3: CASSQGRGRGYGYTF. CDR3 in DNA: TGTGCCAGCAGCCAAGGGCGGGGAAGAGGCTATGGCTACACCTTC.

The gene calls are TRBV5-1 and TRBJ2-6; TRBD1 might be the D (6 bases). CDR1 is SGHRS and CDR2 is YFSETQ in the germline V gene. This CDR3 contains 16 residues. The V end lost 0 bases, the J end lost 3 bases, and 10 bases lay between the germline ends. CDR3 sequence (DNA): TGCGCCAGCAGCTTGGGAGGGGGTTTTGGGGCCAACGTCCTGACTTTC. Residues: CASSLGGGFGANVLTF. The full variable domain, its missing parts supplied by reference TRBV5-1 and TRBJ2-6, is KAGVTQTPRYLIKTRGQQVTLSCSPISGHRSVSWYQQTPGQGLQFLFEYFSETQRNKGNFPGRFSGRQFSNSRSEMNVSTLELGDSALYLCASSLGGGFGANVLTFGAGSRLTVL.

V is TRBV5-8 and J is TRBJ2-3; no reliable D call. V lost 1 base and J 1 base, leaving 7 bases between the germline ends. Germline-derived CDR1 and CDR2 are SGHTS and YDEGEE. The CDR3 has 14 residues. The chain's CDR3 is CASSLPTGTDTQYF. CDR3 nucleotides: TGTGCCAGCAGCTTGCCTACCGGCACAGATACGCAGTATTTT.

The gene calls are TRBV28 and TRBJ1-2, with D possibly matching TRBD1 (5 bases). This CDR3 has 13 residues. Germline-derived CDR1 and CDR2 are MDHEN and SYDVKM. The V gene lost 10 bases and the J gene lost 5 bases, with 17 bases spanning the gap. CDR3 sequence: CATARGADYGYTF. The CDR3 DNA reads TGTGCCACCGCCAGAGGGGCAGATTATGGCTACACCTTC.

This clonotype was recorded at least ten times. The CDR3 DNA reads as TGCAGTGCTAGAGACCAGGGTCTGAACACTGAAGCTTTCTTT. Amino acid sequence: CSARDQGLNTEAFF. This chain joins TRBV20-1 and TRBJ1-1; TRBD1 is a possible D gene (5 bases). CDR1 DFQATT and CDR2 SNEGSKA come from the germline V gene (reference sequence). V lost 0 bases and J lost 0, with 8 bases in between. The CDR3 sequence is 14 residues long.

The V gene is TRBV9, the J gene TRBJ2-2, with D unclear. Germline values: CDR1 SGDLS, CDR2 YYNGEE. V was shortened by 3 bases and J by 3 bases, with 9 bases between the two germline ends. The CDR3 totals 14 residues. CDR3 residues: CASSALVDTGELFF. Here the CDR3 DNA reads TGTGCCAGCAGCGCCCTCGTCGACACCGGGGAGCTGTTTTTT.

CDR3 loop: CSVDTGPGSPLHF. CDR3 coding DNA: TGCAGCGTTGATACAGGGCCGGGTTCACCCCTCCACTTT. The gene calls are TRBV29-1 and TRBJ1-6; TRBD1 might be the D (6 bases). The CDR3 runs 13 residues. Germline lookup yields CDR1 SQVTM and CDR2 ANQGSEA. V shed 3 bases and J shed 9 bases, with 12 bases lying between them.

This clonotype came up many times. V usage is TRBV18 and J usage is TRBJ2-1; 10 bases agree with TRBD2. Germline CDR1 and CDR2: KGHSH and LQKENI. After removal of 8 bases from V and 6 bases from J, the junction contained 10 bases not matched to a gene. This CDR3 is 15 amino acids long. CDR3: CASAVAGGGLNEQFF. The DNA for the CDR3 is TGTGCCAGCGCGGTAGCGGGAGGAGGCCTCAATGAGCAGTTCTTC.

The rearrangement joins TRBV27 to TRBJ2-5; TRBD1 matches 12 bases. J lost 2 bases, V lost 5 bases, and 6 bases had no gene match. The V gene's germline CDR1 is MNHEY and CDR2 SMNVEV (reference sequence). The CDR3 is made up of 16 amino acids. The CDR3 loop is CASSPRDRGPQETQYF. The CDR3 nucleotides are TGTGCCAGCAGTCCCCGGGACAGGGGGCCTCAAGAGACCCAGTACTTC.

The CDR3 region has the DNA TGCAGCGTTAAGGCCCTTGAGTCGGCTGAAGCTTTCTTT. Amino acid sequence: CSVKALESAEAFF. The genes are TRBV29-1 and TRBJ1-1; D not resolved. Germline assignment: CDR1 SQVTM and CDR2 ANQGSEA. There are 13 residues in the CDR3. With 5 bases removed from V and 6 bases from J, the gap between germline ends came to 16 bases.

V gene TRBV2 combines with J gene TRBJ2-3; D possibly corresponds to TRBD1 (6 bases). Germline CDR1 and CDR2: SNHLY and FYNNEI. CDR3 size: 15 residues. The V end lost 6 bases, the J end lost 1 base, and 14 bases lay between the germline ends. CDR3 coding DNA: TGTGCCAGCAGCCTACAGGGCCGAGGCACAGATACGCAGTATTTT. This translates into CASSLQGRGTDTQYF.

This clonotype has at least ten counts. The CDR3 spells CASSLTDRGNYGYTF. The CDR3 DNA follows: TGCGCCAGCAGCCTTACGGACAGGGGAAACTATGGCTACACCTTC. The V gene is TRBV4-1, the J gene TRBJ1-2; 9 bases agree with TRBD1. The germline V gene has CDR1 MGHRA and CDR2 YSYEKL. This CDR3 region has 15 residues. Unmatched junction bases numbered 5, after V lost 4 bases and J lost 2 bases.

V is TRBV24-1 and J is TRBJ1-6, with D hard to call. Germline lookup yields CDR1 KGHDR and CDR2 SFDVKD. The germline V and J ends were trimmed by 3 bases and 7 bases, with 9 bases remaining between them. The CDR3 extends over 14 amino acids. The DNA of the CDR3 is TGTGCCACCAGTGATGCGGGGTGGAATTCACCCCTCCACTTT. Translating it yields CATSDAGWNSPLHF.

This clonotype was observed a handful of times. This chain links TRBV5-5 with TRBJ1-1; D not certain. Germline loops: CDR1 SGHKS, CDR2 YYEKEE (reference sequence). V was cut by 5 bases and J by 6 bases, with 14 bases left in between. The CDR3 extends over 13 amino acids. As DNA, the CDR3 is TGTGCCAGCAGGGAGGAAAGGAGTGCTGAAGCTTTCTTT. Its protein is CASREERSAEAFF.

This clonotype has at least ten counts. The genes are TRBV20-1 and TRBJ2-7, with TRBD2 matching over 7 bases. After removal of 5 bases from V and 1 base from J, the junction contained 11 bases not matched to a gene. Germline V CDR1 and CDR2: DFQATT, SNEGSKA (reference sequence). The CDR3 covers 15 residues. CDR3 sequence reads: CSAGLGGGFSYEQYF. The CDR3 nucleotides are TGCAGTGCTGGGCTTGGGGGGGGGTTTTCCTACGAGCAGTACTTC.

This clonotype was seen a handful of times. The chain recombines TRBV5-1 with TRBJ1-2; 8 bases align to TRBD1. The germline V gene encodes CDR1 SGHRS and CDR2 YFSETQ. V was clipped by 0 bases and J by 8 bases; unmatched bases: 6. This CDR3 spans 14 amino acids. The chain's CDR3 is CASSLDRGAQGYTF. The CDR3 nucleotides read TGCGCCAGCAGCTTGGACAGGGGGGCTCAAGGCTACACCTTC.

This clonotype occurred a few times. The genes are TRBV20-1 and TRBJ1-5; TRBD1 agrees at 7 bases. CDR1 and CDR2 from the germline V gene are DFQATT and SNEGSKA (reference sequence). CDR3 length equals 13 residues. V lost 0 bases to trimming and J lost 7 bases; unmatched junction nucleotides: 3. CDR3 bases: TGCAGTGCTAGAGACAGGGGGGCACAGCCCCAGCATTTT. Amino acid sequence: CSARDRGAQPQHF.

Only a few counts were recorded for this clonotype. V and J are TRBV20-1 and TRBJ1-6; 8 bases agree with TRBD1. The CDR3 is 15 residues long. Germline CDR1 and CDR2: DFQATT and SNEGSKA (reference sequence). With 0 bases clipped from V and 7 bases from J, the junction kept 5 bases outside the gene matches. The CDR3 is CSARETGTGNSPLHF. The DNA for the CDR3 is TGCAGTGCTAGAGAAACCGGGACAGGAAATTCACCCCTCCACTTT.

The chain recombines TRBV7-2 with TRBJ1-3, with D possibly TRBD1 on 5 matching bases. CDR3 length: 16 amino acids. The germline V gene encodes CDR1 SGHTA and CDR2 FQGNSA. V dropped 5 bases and J dropped 0 bases, with 14 bases sitting between them. CDR3 protein: CASSRDGGFSGNTIYF. CDR3 sequence (DNA): TGTGCCAGCAGCAGGGACGGGGGGTTCTCTGGAAACACCATATATTTT.